This T cell receptor (beta chain) originates from a study of blood T cell repertoires in COVID-19 (dated by TCRdb to the early 2020s). Background for the entire study: Samples covering the acute and convalescent phases of COVID-19 were provided by collaborators in the United States, Italy and Spain. Where available, HLA class I and class II types were taken from metadata supplied by the sample provider and were not determined by assay-based typing. Sample metadata almost always included a de-identified subject ID, COVID-19 status, age in years and sex. The dataset comprised deeply sampled blood TCRbeta repertoires from subjects exposed to, actively infected with, or recovered from COVID-19. The prospective study material was composed of cDNA or gDNA derived from T cells, B-cell-depleted T cells, or PBMCs. The samples were drawn from two sources: the first 160 participants of the ongoing ImmuneRACE study, and 950 to 1,500 subjects contributed by 6 global collaborators. The repertoires were released in a freely available public database intended as a resource for research on the immune response to SARS-CoV-2. Beyond this particular receptor, the publication reports: Clinical and demographic metadata were provided uncurated, with the amount varying by source and participant.

This clone was seen a single time. This receptor's antigen is unknown. No quality values exist for individual bases; no much larger clone is one base distant. The immunoSEQ Assay, a bias-controlled multiplex PCR, was used to amplify TCRbeta CDR3 regions from genomic DNA. The authors' pipeline ran thus. Nucleated cell counts per sample were estimated from amplification of reference gene primers within the assay. To quantify the absolute abundance of each unique TCRbeta CDR3 rearrangement, sequence reads were collapsed and filtered. For each sample, productive Simpson clonality was calculated as the square root of Simpson's diversity index across productive rearrangements. TCRdb obtained this table from immuneACCESS and retained in-frame rearrangements with V and J assigned. These tables miss some clones; where compared with another copy, unresolved V genes account for less than half of the shortfall, and the remainder is unexplained. That table furnishes V, J and clone size, whereas the DNA furnished D and trimming. For this sample the table gives 350,000 to 400,000 clones, of which around 87% were detected only once. The top ten clonotypes cover about 1% of the sample.

Enrolling through a virtual design, the prospective study's participants ranged in age from roughly 18 to 89 years and lived across some 23 United States geographic areas. In the prospective study, cohorts were assigned on the basis of participant-reported clinical history obtained from a screening survey and a study questionnaire. ImmuneRACE Cohort 3 recovered participants were defined by two consecutive negative NP/OP PCR tests, healthcare professional clearance, or symptom resolution. Each participant in the prospective study had whole blood, serum and a nasopharyngeal or oropharyngeal swab collected by mobile phlebotomists. Prospective study participants could optionally give additional blood draws and questionnaires over a roughly two-month period. Before DNA extraction, blood samples from the prospective study were shipped at room temperature or frozen. V loses 4 bases, J loses 0 bases, and the germline ends lie 4 bases apart. The CDR1 and CDR2 encoded by the germline V gene are SQVTM and ANQGSEA. Counted from cysteine to phenylalanine, this CDR3 has 12 amino acids. The only DNA kept is the CDR3, 36 bases in frame from the first base.

The receptor's source is a man between 18 and 35 years old who had recovered from COVID-19. This chain is built from TRBV29-1 and TRBJ1-3; the D gene cannot be resolved reliably. The sequencing sample was made of PBMCs or T cells enriched from blood (not recorded which). The bases are TGCAGCGTTGCCAGCTCTGGAAACACCATATATTTT. The resulting protein is CSVASSGNTIYF.